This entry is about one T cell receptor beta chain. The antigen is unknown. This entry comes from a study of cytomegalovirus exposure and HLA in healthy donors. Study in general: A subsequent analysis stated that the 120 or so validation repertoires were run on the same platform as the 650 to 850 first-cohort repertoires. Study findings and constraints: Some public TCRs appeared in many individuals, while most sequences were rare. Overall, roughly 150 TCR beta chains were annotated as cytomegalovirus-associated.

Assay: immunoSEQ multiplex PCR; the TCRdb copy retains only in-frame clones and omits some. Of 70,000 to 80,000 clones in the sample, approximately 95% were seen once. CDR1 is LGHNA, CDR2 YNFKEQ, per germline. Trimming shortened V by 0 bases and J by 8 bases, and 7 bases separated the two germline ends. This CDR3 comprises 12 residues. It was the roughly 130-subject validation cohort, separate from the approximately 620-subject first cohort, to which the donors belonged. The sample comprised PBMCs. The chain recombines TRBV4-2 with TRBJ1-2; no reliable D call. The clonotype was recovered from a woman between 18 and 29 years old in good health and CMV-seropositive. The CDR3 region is CASSQEGRGYTF. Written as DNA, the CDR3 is TGTGCCAGCAGCCAAGAGGGGAGGGGCTACACCTTC.